These 2 T cell receptor beta chains share one sample of origin, sequenced in a study of T cell repertoires in cytomegalovirus infection. For these TCRs, the target antigens are not known. TCRdb redid the calling of the reads with MiXCR, one entry per CDR3 protein. The data hold some 940,000 distinct CDR3 sequences, with 25% to 40% observed a single time. The input for sequencing was cultured CD8+ T cells from PBMCs, taken from culture after CMV antigen stimulation. The receptors shown here come from a human donor in good health (CMV status not recorded). Some clones in this sample may be carry-over from other donors' samples.

This chain uses TRBV10-3 with TRBJ2-7, with no clear D. The CDR3 consists of 12 residues. V was shortened by 7 bases and J by 2 bases, with 9 bases between the two germline ends. Germline CDR1 is ENHRY and CDR2 is SYGVKD. CDR3 nucleotides: TGTGCCATCAAAGTCGGAACCTACGAGCAGTACTTC. This gives the protein CAIKVGTYEQYF.

The V and J genes are TRBV6-1 and TRBJ2-7; D gene unclear. The V end lost 7 bases, the J end lost 0 bases, and 16 bases lay between the germline ends. Germline CDR1 MNHNS, CDR2 SASEGT. CDR3 length equals 15 residues. The CDR3 sequence is CASIFLGASSYEQYF. CDR3 in DNA: TGTGCCAGCATCTTCCTTGGAGCAAGCTCCTACGAGCAGTACTTC.